Below are 28 T cell receptor beta chains sequenced from a single sample in a study of CD8 T cells in ankylosing spondylitis. TCRdb passed the 5' RACE reads through MiXCR, listing each CDR3 protein once. The sample consists of around 130,000 distinct CDR3 sequences, 7% of them appearing once. What was sequenced was blood, either unsorted or a sorted T cell fraction (not recorded which). All receptors come from a male donor with ankylosing spondylitis or in good health (not recorded which).

This clonotype has ten or more counts. The rearrangement joins TRBV12-3 or TRBV12-4 to TRBJ2-2; perhaps TRBD1 as D (6 bases). The CDR3 length is 15 residues. V was cut by 0 bases and J by 5 bases, with 10 bases left in between. The DNA of the CDR3 is TGTGCCAGCAGTTTAGCGGGGGCAGGGACCGGGGAGCTGTTTTTT. Amino acids: CASSLAGAGTGELFF.

This clonotype was detected many times. The CDR3 loop reads CASSSDGAGYTF. DNA of the CDR3: TGTGCCAGCAGCTCAGACGGGGCCGGCTACACCTTC. The chain carries TRBV7-9 and TRBJ1-2; TRBD1 is a possible D gene (5 bases). V lost 4 bases and J lost 8, with 11 bases in between. Germline V gene sequence: CDR1 SEHNR, CDR2 FQNEAQ (reference sequence). There are 12 residues in the CDR3.

There are many counts of this clonotype. The rearrangement joins TRBV3-1 to TRBJ1-6; D remains ambiguous. Trimming shortened V by 3 bases and J by 6 bases, and 6 bases separated the two germline ends. Germline V lookup: CDR1 LGHDT, CDR2 YNNKEL (reference sequence). The CDR3 totals 13 residues. CDR3 nucleotide sequence: TGTGCCAGCAGCCACGACGGTAATTCACCCCTCCACTTT. This sequence encodes CASSHDGNSPLHF.

The CDR3 coding sequence is TGTGCCAGCAGCCAGGGGCCCTCGGCAACCGGGGAGCTGTTTTTT. Protein product: CASSQGPSATGELFF. The rearrangement links TRBV3-1 to TRBJ2-2, with D perhaps TRBD1 (5 bases). From germline, CDR1 is LGHDT and CDR2 YNNKEL (reference sequence). The CDR3 loop spans 15 amino acids. V was trimmed by 3 bases and J by 5 bases, leaving 13 bases between them.

This clonotype came up many times. The chain links TRBV7-2 to TRBJ2-7, with unresolved D. Germline CDR1 reads SGHTA; CDR2 reads FQGNSA. This CDR3 region has 13 residues. V shed 3 bases and J shed 4 bases, with 10 bases lying between them. This CDR3 is CASSFPYLYEQYF. CDR3 sequence (DNA): TGTGCCAGCAGCTTCCCGTACTTGTACGAGCAGTACTTC.

This clonotype was found many times. This chain links TRBV20-1 with TRBJ2-3; TRBD2 matches at 7 bases. In germline, CDR1 is DFQATT, CDR2 SNEGSKA (reference sequence). The V segment lost 3 bases and the J segment 1 base; nucleotides outside the gene matches: 4. This CDR3 region has 14 residues. The CDR3 DNA is TGCAGTGCTAGGCTAGCGGAGGGCACAGATACGCAGTATTTT. Encoded protein: CSARLAEGTDTQYF.

This clonotype was recorded a few times. V is TRBV20-1 and J is TRBJ2-3; D perhaps matches TRBD1 (6 bases). CDR1 is DFQATT, CDR2 SNEGSKA, per germline (reference sequence). The V gene lost 0 bases and the J gene lost 1 base, with 11 bases spanning the gap. The CDR3 consists of 15 residues. The CDR3 sequence is CSARDGEGGTDTQYF. CDR3 DNA: TGCAGTGCTAGAGATGGAGAGGGGGGCACAGATACGCAGTATTTT.

This clonotype has ten or more counts. The gene calls are TRBV6-5 and TRBJ1-3; unclear D gene. Trimming stripped 2 bases from V and 0 bases from J, with 8 bases between. CDR1 is MNHEY and CDR2 is SVGAGI in the germline V gene. The CDR3 spans 15 residues. The DNA for the CDR3 is TGTGCCAGCAGTTACGGTCAGATCTCTGGAAACACCATATATTTT. As protein: CASSYGQISGNTIYF.

This clonotype was detected many times. One junction end does not reproduce the germline sequence, and a read error may be involved. J is TRBJ2-7 and V is TRBV12-3 or TRBV12-4; D may correspond to TRBD1 or TRBD2 (6 bases each). The CDR3 spans 19 residues. The CDR3 reads CVSSQQFRGLPRHYYEQYF. The CDR3 DNA reads TGTGTCAGCAGCCAGCAGTTCAGGGGACTTCCTAGGCACTACTACGAGCAGTACTTC.

There are many counts of this clonotype. V usage is TRBV18 and J usage is TRBJ1-1; D remains ambiguous. The CDR3 covers 14 residues. Germline V gene sequence: CDR1 KGHSH, CDR2 LQKENI. V was pared by 3 bases and J by 1 base, with 9 bases between. CDR3 amino acids: CASSPLNGNTEAFF. The CDR3 coding sequence is TGTGCCAGCTCACCTTTAAACGGGAACACTGAAGCTTTCTTT.

This clonotype appeared many times. The J gene is TRBJ1-1, the V gene TRBV5-1; a possible D gene is TRBD1 (5 bases). V was shortened by 3 bases and J by 6 bases, with 18 bases between the two germline ends. This CDR3 region has 15 residues. Germline V CDR1 and CDR2: SGHRS, YFSETQ. CDR3 in DNA: TGCGCCAGCAGCTCCCGCACCGGGGCTTCAGCTGAAGCTTTCTTT. It specifies CASSSRTGASAEAFF.

This chain links TRBV30 with TRBJ2-3; TRBD2 aligns across 9 bases. The CDR3 has 15 amino acids. J gave up 1 base and V 4 bases, and 6 bases lay outside the gene matches. Germline values: CDR1 GTSNPN, CDR2 SVGIG (reference sequence). The CDR3 nucleotides read TGTGCCTGGAAGTTATCTAGCGGGGGCACAGATACGCAGTATTTT. Amino acids: CAWKLSSGGTDTQYF.

This clonotype was detected many times. The CDR3 here is CASRGLLETQYF. In DNA form, the CDR3 reads TGTGCCAGCAGGGGACTTCTAGAGACCCAGTACTTC. The rearrangement links TRBV28 to TRBJ2-5; D is possibly TRBD2 (6 bases). CDR1 and CDR2 from the germline V gene are MDHEN and SYDVKM. V shed 6 bases and J shed 4 bases, with 9 bases lying between them. This CDR3 has 12 amino acids. The full variable domain, with the rest looked up from reference TRBV28 and TRBJ2-5, is DVKVTQSSRYLVKRTGEKVFLECVQDMDHENMFWYRQDPGLGLRLIYFSYDVKMKEKGDIPEGYSVSREKKERFSLILESASTNQTSMYLCASRGLLETQYFGPGTRLLVL.

As regards this clonotype: This may stem from a read error, because a much larger clone lies one nucleotide away. This sequence joins TRBV30 and TRBJ1-1; D ambiguous. V lost 2 bases to trimming and J lost 10 bases, with 11 bases between them. There are 11 residues in the CDR3. From germline, CDR1 is GTSNPN and CDR2 SVGIG (reference sequence). The CDR3 reads CAWSPTGVAFF. The CDR3 DNA sequence: TGTGCCTGGAGTCCGACTGGGGTAGCTTTCTTT. Supplemented by reference TRBV30 and TRBJ1-1, the full variable domain reads SQTIHQWPATLVQPVGSPLSLECTVEGTSNPNLYWYRQAAGRGLQLLFYSVGIGQISSEVPQNLSASRPQDRQFILSSKKLLLSDSGFYLCAWSPTGVAFFGQGTRLTVV.

The sample holds many counts of this clonotype. CDR3 DNA sequence: TGTGCCAGCAGCCAAGATTGGCAGCCCTCACACTATGGCTACACCTTC. Protein product: CASSQDWQPSHYGYTF. The chain is built from TRBV3-1 and TRBJ1-2, with no clear D. The CDR3 consists of 16 residues. The germline gives CDR1 LGHDT, CDR2 YNNKEL (reference sequence). V shed 0 bases and J shed 3 bases, with 14 bases lying between them. The complete variable domain, with remaining parts taken from reference TRBV3-1 and TRBJ1-2, reads DTAVSQTPKYLVTQMGNDKSIKCEQNLGHDTMYWYKQDSKKFLKIMFSYNNKELIINETVPNRFSPKSPDKAHLNLHINSLELGDSAVYFCASSQDWQPSHYGYTFGSGTRLTVV.

This clonotype was counted many times. The chain carries TRBV20-1 and TRBJ2-1; no clear D. CDR3 size: 16 residues. Germline-derived CDR1 and CDR2 are DFQATT and SNEGSKA (reference sequence). Trimming shortened V by 1 base and J by 3 bases, and 16 bases separated the two germline ends. The CDR3 DNA follows: TGCAGTGCTAGAGTCGGAAGTCTATTCGACTACAATGAGCAGTTCTTC. Translated, it gives CSARVGSLFDYNEQFF.

This clonotype showed up many times. The chain couples TRBV12-3 or TRBV12-4 to TRBJ2-4, with 9 bases fitting TRBD1. This CDR3 comprises 15 residues. V dropped 5 bases and J dropped 7; count of bases not matched to a gene: 9. The CDR3 coding sequence is TGTGCCAGCAGTCTTACTTGGGACAGGGATAACATTCAGTACTTC. Encoded protein: CASSLTWDRDNIQYF.

Ten or more counts support this clonotype. The chain employs TRBV7-9 and TRBJ2-1; TRBD2 aligns across 9 bases. The CDR3 is 15 residues long. V was pared by 2 bases and J by 6 bases, with 5 bases of the junction left unmatched. CDR1 is SEHNR and CDR2 is FQNEAQ in the germline V gene (reference sequence). Here the CDR3 DNA reads TGTGCCAGCAGCTTAACTGTAGCGGGAGTCAATGAGCAGTTCTTC. This gives the protein CASSLTVAGVNEQFF. The full variable domain, its missing parts supplied by reference TRBV7-9 and TRBJ2-1, is DTGVSQNPRHKITKRGQNVTFRCDPISEHNRLYWYRQTLGQGPEFLTYFQNEAQLEKSRLLSDRFSAERPKGSFSTLEIQRTEQGDSAMYLCASSLTVAGVNEQFFGPGTRLTVL.

This clonotype showed up many times. CDR3 amino acids: CASRGVNHGDTQYF. CDR3 DNA sequence: TGTGCCAGCAGGGGGGTCAACCACGGCGATACGCAGTATTTT. The V and J genes are TRBV6-1 and TRBJ2-3; D assignment may be TRBD1 or TRBD2 (5 bases each). V lost 6 bases to trimming and J lost 6 bases, with 16 bases between them. The germline CDR1 and CDR2 sequences are MNHNS and SASEGT. The CDR3 runs 14 residues.

There are many counts of this clonotype. The chain carries TRBV24-1 and TRBJ2-3, with unresolved D. Between the trimmed V and J ends, which lost 4 bases and 4 bases, there was a span of 8 bases. Germline CDR1 and CDR2: KGHDR and SFDVKD. The CDR3 has 13 amino acids. The CDR3 reads CATSEPQPDTQYF. The CDR3 nucleotides read TGTGCCACCAGTGAACCTCAGCCAGATACGCAGTATTTT.

In the case of this clonotype: It may be a read error: a sequence one base away is much more abundant. This chain joins TRBV25-1 and TRBJ2-5, with D perhaps matching TRBD1 (6 bases). The CDR3 consists of 12 residues. Germline lookup yields CDR1 MGHDK and CDR2 SYGVNS. V was trimmed by 8 bases and J by 7 bases, leaving 14 bases between them. This chain's CDR3 is CASPQGLGTQYF. DNA of the CDR3: TGTGCCAGCCCTCAGGGGTTGGGGACCCAGTACTTC.

This clonotype occurred many times. The chain's CDR3 is CASSSTGAPKNIQYF. The CDR3 DNA reads as TGTGCCAGCAGCTCGACAGGGGCGCCCAAAAACATTCAGTACTTC. The J gene is TRBJ2-4, the V gene TRBV7-9; 8 nucleotides agree with TRBD1. The CDR3 has 15 amino acids. J gave up 2 bases and V 4 bases, and 4 bases lay outside the gene matches. CDR1 is SEHNR and CDR2 is FQNEAQ in the germline V gene (reference sequence).

This clonotype was detected ten times or more. The rearrangement links TRBV5-1 to TRBJ2-2, with D maybe TRBD2 (6 bases). CDR3 length: 14 residues. CDR1 is SGHRS and CDR2 is YFSETQ in the germline V gene. Trimming removed 7 bases from V and 3 bases from J, with 13 bases in between. The CDR3 DNA follows: TGCGCCAGCGGACGGGGGTCGGACACCGGGGAGCTGTTTTTT. Encoded protein: CASGRGSDTGELFF.

In this sample, this clonotype turned up many times. V and J are TRBV7-2 and TRBJ1-2; D not certain. CDR3 length: 15 amino acids. Per the germline V gene, CDR1 is SGHTA and CDR2 is FQGNSA. V was pared by 4 bases and J by 6 bases, with 18 bases between. The CDR3 sequence: CASSSREVYRNGYTF. CDR3 nucleotides: TGTGCCAGCAGCTCCAGAGAGGTTTATAGGAATGGCTACACCTTC.

This clonotype came up many times. The chain couples TRBV20-1 to TRBJ2-1; a possible D gene is TRBD1 (6 bases). This CDR3 spans 14 amino acids. Between the trimmed V and J ends, which lost 5 bases and 5 bases, there was a span of 16 bases. Germline CDR1 DFQATT, CDR2 SNEGSKA (reference sequence). CDR3 amino acids: CSAAGASVHNEQFF. The CDR3 DNA follows: TGCAGTGCTGCAGGGGCGTCCGTACACAATGAGCAGTTCTTC.

This clonotype was seen more than once but under ten times. V gene TRBV6-5 combines with J gene TRBJ2-1, with 8 bases that match TRBD1. V trimming: 2 bases; J trimming: 7 bases; junction bases outside the gene matches: 7. CDR1 MNHEY and CDR2 SVGAGI come from the germline V gene. The CDR3 runs 15 residues. The CDR3 is CASSYPPDRDNEQFF. The CDR3 DNA follows: TGTGCCAGCAGTTACCCCCCGGACAGGGATAATGAGCAGTTCTTC.

This chain links TRBV28 with TRBJ1-4; tentative D call: TRBD1 (5 bases). CDR3 length: 15 residues. Germline loops: CDR1 MDHEN, CDR2 SYDVKM. V gave up 5 bases and J gave up 14 bases, with 24 bases separating them. The CDR3 loop reads CASSLPGPLPMGLFF. The CDR3 nucleotides read TGTGCCAGCAGTCTCCCGGGACCACTCCCAATGGGGCTGTTTTTT.

This clonotype was found many times. J is TRBJ1-2 and V is TRBV5-1; D unresolved. The V and J ends lost 3 bases and 8 bases respectively, with 14 bases between them. The CDR3 loop spans 13 amino acids. Per the germline V gene, CDR1 is SGHRS and CDR2 is YFSETQ. DNA for the CDR3: TGCGCCAGCAGCTCGGAAGTAGGGAGGGGCTACACCTTC. Protein: CASSSEVGRGYTF.